This is a list of T cell receptor beta chains from one sample in a study of CD8+CD57+ T cells in acquired aplastic anemia. A single record per CDR3 protein comes from TCRdb applying MiXCR to the reads. Among fewer than 200,000 distinct CDR3 sequences listed, approximately 48% were seen once. The specimen was sorted CD4+, CD8+, or CD8+CD57+ T cells (not recorded which) from PBMCs. All receptors come from a human donor with aplastic anemia. Each CDR3 is given with its conserved first and last residue. D genes are given only for firm matches. The size of a clone is reported for some rows only, either as once, few or many, or as a class for expanded clones.

D gene	clone size	CDR3 length	V gene	J gene	CDR3 DNA	CDR3 protein
.	.	13	TRBV24-1	TRBJ2-1	TGTGCCACCAGTGAGGGGTCCGGCAATGAGCAGTTCTTC	CATSEGSGNEQFF
.	.	13	TRBV24-1	TRBJ1-6	TGTGCCACCAGTCTAGCGAGGGAATCACCCCTCCACTTT	CATSLARESPLHF
TRBD1	many	14	TRBV5-8	TRBJ2-7	TGTGCCAGCAGCGTTTGGGACAGTCCCTACGAGCAGTACTTC	CASSVWDSPYEQYF
.	many	12	TRBV12-5	TRBJ2-3	TGTGCTAGTGGTTTGGGCGGGGCTACGAGAGATTTT	CASGLGGATRDF
.	.	15	TRBV5-1	TRBJ1-6	TGCGCCAGCAGCCCCCGTTTCGGGGATAATTCACCCCTCCACTTT	CASSPRFGDNSPLHF
.	many	13	TRBV6-1	TRBJ1-5	TGTGCCAGCAGCGCAGGGTTGGAACAGCCCCAGCATTTT	CASSAGLEQPQHF
TRBD1	few	13	TRBV2	TRBJ2-3	TGTGCCAGCAGGCAGGGGGCGCGAGATACGCAGTATTTT	CASRQGARDTQYF
.	many	13	TRBV7-3	TRBJ2-5	TGTGCCAGCAGCAGGGTCTCCTCGGAGACCCAGTACTTC	CASSRVSSETQYF
TRBD1	.	16	TRBV24-1	TRBJ1-1	TGTGCCACGGACAGTGGGGGACAGGGGAGAGCCACTGAAGCTTTCTTT	CATDSGGQGRATEAFF
.	many	15	TRBV2	TRBJ1-4	TGTGCCAGCAGTGAGAGGTCAGTCGAGAAGGGAAAACTGTTTTTT	CASSERSVEKGKLFF
TRBD1	many	13	TRBV20-1	TRBJ1-2	TGCAGTGCTTTTGACAGGGATAACTATGGCTACACCTTC	CSAFDRDNYGYTF